What follows describes a single T cell receptor beta chain. Antigen unknown. CDR1 is MNHNS and CDR2 is SASEGT in the germline V gene. CDR3 size: 15 residues. The germline V and J ends were trimmed by 0 bases and 2 bases, with 10 bases remaining between them. These data are taken from a study of T cell responses to AZD1222 COVID-19 vaccine. In the study overall: Whether given at about 4 or about 12 weeks, second doses were pooled.

Only in-frame clones appear in the TCRdb table, and some are missing; sequencing was by immunoSEQ multiplex PCR. The sample records 60,000 to 75,000 clones, about 87% being singletons. Study-level points and caveats: None of the repertoires were sampled until the peak T cell response had passed.

The chain couples TRBV6-1 to TRBJ1-2, with a weak D call TRBD1 (5 bases). The TCR sequence derives from an adult in good health. The source was peripheral blood, collected on day 0 of AZD1222 vaccination. The CDR3 here is CASSEAGGLNYGYTF. CDR3 nucleotides: TGTGCCAGCAGTGAAGCGGGGGGACTAAACTATGGCTACACCTTC.